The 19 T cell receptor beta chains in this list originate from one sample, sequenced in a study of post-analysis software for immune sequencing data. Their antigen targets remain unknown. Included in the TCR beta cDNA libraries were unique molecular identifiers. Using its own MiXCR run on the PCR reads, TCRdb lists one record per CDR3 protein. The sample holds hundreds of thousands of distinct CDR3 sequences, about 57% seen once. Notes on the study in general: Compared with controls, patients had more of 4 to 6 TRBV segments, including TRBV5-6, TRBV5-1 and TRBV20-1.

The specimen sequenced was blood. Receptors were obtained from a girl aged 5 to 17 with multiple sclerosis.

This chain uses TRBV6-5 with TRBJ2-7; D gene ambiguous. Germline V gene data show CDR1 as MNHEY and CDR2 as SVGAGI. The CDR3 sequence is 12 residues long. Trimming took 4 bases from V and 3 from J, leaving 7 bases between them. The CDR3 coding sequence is TGTGCCAGCAGTTCCCCCTTCTACGAGCAGTACTTC. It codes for CASSSPFYEQYF.

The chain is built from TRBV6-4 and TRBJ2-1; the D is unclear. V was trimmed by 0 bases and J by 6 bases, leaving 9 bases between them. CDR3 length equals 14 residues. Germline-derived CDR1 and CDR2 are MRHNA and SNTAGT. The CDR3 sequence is CASSDSIQGNEQFF. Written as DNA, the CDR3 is TGTGCCAGCAGTGACTCGATTCAAGGCAATGAGCAGTTCTTC.

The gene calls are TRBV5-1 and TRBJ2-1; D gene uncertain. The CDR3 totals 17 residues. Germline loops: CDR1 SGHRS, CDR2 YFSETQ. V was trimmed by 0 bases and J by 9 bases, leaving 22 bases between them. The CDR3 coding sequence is TGCGCCAGCAGCTTGGCTGGCCCTCTCCGGGTTTTGAGTGAGCAGTTCTTC. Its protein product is CASSLAGPLRVLSEQFF.

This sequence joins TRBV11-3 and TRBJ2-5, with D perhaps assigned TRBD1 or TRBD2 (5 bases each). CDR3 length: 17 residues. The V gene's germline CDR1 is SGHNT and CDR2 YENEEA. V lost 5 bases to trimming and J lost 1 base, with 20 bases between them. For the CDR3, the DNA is TGTGCCAGCAGCATTCGCCGCCCGGGACGCAGCCAAGAGACCCAGTACTTC. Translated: CASSIRRPGRSQETQYF.

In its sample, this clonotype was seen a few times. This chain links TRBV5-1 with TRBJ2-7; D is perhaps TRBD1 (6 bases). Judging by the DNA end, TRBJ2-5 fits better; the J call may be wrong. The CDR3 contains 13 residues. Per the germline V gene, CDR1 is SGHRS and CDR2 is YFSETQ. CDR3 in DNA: TGCGCCAGCAGCTCCTGGACAGCCGAGACCCAGTACTTC. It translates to CASSSWTAETQYF.

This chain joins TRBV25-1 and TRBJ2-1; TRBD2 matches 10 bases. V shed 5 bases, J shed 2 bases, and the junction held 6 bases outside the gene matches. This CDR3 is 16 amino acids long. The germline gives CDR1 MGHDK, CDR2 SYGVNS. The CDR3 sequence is CASSRAGGPTYNEQFF. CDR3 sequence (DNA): TGTGCCAGCAGTCGAGCGGGAGGGCCAACCTACAATGAGCAGTTCTTC.

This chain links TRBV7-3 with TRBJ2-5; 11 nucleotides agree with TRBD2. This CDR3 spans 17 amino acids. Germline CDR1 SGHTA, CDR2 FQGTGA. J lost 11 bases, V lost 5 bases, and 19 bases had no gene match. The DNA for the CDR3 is TGTGCCAGCAGCCCTGCCTCGCGTAGCGGGGGGGCGTTGGAGCAGTACTTC. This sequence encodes CASSPASRSGGALEQYF. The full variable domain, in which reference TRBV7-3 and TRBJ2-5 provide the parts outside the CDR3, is GAGVSQTPSNKVTEKGKYVELRCDPISGHTALYWYRQSLGQGPEFLIYFQGTGAADDSGLPNDRFFAVRPEGSVSTLKIQRTERGDSAVYLCASSPASRSGGALEQYFGPGTRLLVL.

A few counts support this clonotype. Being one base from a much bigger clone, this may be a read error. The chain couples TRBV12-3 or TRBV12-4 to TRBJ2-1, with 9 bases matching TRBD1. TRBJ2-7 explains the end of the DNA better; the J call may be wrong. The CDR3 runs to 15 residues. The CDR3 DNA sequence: TGTGCCAGCAGCCCTACAGGGGGCTCCTACAATGAGCAGTACTTC. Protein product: CASSPTGGSYNEQYF.

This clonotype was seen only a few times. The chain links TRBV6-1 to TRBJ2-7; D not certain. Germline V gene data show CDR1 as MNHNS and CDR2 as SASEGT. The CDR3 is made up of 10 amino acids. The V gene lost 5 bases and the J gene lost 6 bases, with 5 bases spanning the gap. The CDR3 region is CASSLLEQYF. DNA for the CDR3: TGTGCCAGCAGTTTACTCGAGCAGTACTTC.

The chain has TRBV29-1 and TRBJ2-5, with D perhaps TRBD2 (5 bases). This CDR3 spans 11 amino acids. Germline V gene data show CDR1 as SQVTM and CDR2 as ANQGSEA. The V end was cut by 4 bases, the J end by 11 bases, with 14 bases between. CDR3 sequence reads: CSVGRTEEQYF. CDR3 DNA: TGCAGCGTTGGGAGGACGGAGGAGCAGTACTTC.

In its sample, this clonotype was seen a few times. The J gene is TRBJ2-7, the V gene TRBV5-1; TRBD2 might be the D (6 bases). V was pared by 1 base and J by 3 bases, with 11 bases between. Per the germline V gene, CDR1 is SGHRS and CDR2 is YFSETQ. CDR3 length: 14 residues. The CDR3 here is CASSLTGEIYEQYF. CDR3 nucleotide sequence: TGCGCCAGCAGCTTGACGGGGGAGATCTACGAGCAGTACTTC.

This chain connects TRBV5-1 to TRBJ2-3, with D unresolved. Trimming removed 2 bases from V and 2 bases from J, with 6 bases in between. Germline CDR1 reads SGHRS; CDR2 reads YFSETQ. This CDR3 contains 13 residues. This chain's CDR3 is CASSFYHTDTQYF. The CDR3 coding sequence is TGCGCCAGCAGCTTCTATCACACAGATACGCAGTATTTT.

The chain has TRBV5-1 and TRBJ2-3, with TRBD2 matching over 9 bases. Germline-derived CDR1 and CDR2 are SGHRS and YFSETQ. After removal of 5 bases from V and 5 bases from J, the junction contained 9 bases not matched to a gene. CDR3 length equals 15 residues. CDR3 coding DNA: TGCGCCAGCAGTTTTAGCGGGAGTGCGGGAGATACGCAGTATTTT. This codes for CASSFSGSAGDTQYF.

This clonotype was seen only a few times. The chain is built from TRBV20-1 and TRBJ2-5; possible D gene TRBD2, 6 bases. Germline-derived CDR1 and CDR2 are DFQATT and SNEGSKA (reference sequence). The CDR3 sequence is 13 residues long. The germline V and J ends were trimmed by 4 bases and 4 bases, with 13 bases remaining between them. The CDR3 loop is CSATGVRVETQYF. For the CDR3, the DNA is TGCAGTGCTACGGGAGTCCGGGTAGAGACCCAGTACTTC.

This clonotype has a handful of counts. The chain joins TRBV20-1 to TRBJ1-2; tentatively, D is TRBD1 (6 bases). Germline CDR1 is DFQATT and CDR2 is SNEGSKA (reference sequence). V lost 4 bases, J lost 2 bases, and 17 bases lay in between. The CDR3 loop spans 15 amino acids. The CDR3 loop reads CSATRGGGGNYGYTF. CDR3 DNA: TGCAGTGCTACGAGAGGGGGTGGGGGGAACTATGGCTACACCTTC.

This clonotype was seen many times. This CDR3 is CSVVAGGYEQYF. The CDR3 DNA is TGCAGCGTTGTGGCAGGGGGCTACGAGCAGTACTTC. The chain uses TRBV29-1 and TRBJ2-7; 7 bases match TRBD1. With V trimmed by 4 bases and J by 3 bases, 3 bases remained unmatched. CDR1 is SQVTM, CDR2 ANQGSEA, per germline. The CDR3 length is 12 residues.

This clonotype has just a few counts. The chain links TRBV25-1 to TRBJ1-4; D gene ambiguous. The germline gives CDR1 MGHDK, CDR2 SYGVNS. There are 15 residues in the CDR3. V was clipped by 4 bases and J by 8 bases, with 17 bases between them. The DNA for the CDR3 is TGTGCCAGCAGTGGTTCCCGGAGTTTGGGGGAAAAACTGTTTTTT. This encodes CASSGSRSLGEKLFF.

CDR3 loop: CSVRPGNTEAFF. CDR3 coding DNA: TGCAGCGTTCGGCCCGGGAACACTGAAGCTTTCTTT. This chain connects TRBV29-1 to TRBJ1-1; D gene unclear. This CDR3 has 12 residues. The germline V and J ends were trimmed by 5 bases and 1 base, with 8 bases remaining between them. CDR1 is SQVTM, CDR2 ANQGSEA, per germline. The full variable domain, with the rest looked up from reference TRBV29-1 and TRBJ1-1, is SAVISQKPSRDICQRGTSLTIQCQVDSQVTMMFWYRQQPGQSLTLIATANQGSEATYESGFVIDKFPISRPNLTFSTLTVSNMSPEDSSIYLCSVRPGNTEAFFGQGTRLTVV.

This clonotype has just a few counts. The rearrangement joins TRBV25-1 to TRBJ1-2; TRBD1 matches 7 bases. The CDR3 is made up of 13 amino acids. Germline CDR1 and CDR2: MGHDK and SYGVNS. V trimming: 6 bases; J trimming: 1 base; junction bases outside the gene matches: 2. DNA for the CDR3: TGTGCCAGCAGGGACAGGAGTAACTATGGCTACACCTTC. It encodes CASRDRSNYGYTF.